This entry lists 25 T cell receptor beta chains sequenced from one sample in a study of CD8+CD57+ T cells in acquired aplastic anemia. Genomic DNA was employed as the template in profiling TCR beta VDJ and CDR3. Each CDR3 protein gets one entry after TCRdb re-called the reads with MiXCR. The repertoire holds about 180,000 distinct CDR3 sequences, with about 47% as singletons. Sample: sorted CD4+, CD8+, or CD8+CD57+ T cells (not recorded which) from PBMCs. These receptor sequences come from a human donor in good health.

This clonotype was seen at least ten times. The rearrangement links TRBV7-8 to TRBJ2-5; D is undetermined. Per germline, CDR1 SGHVS and CDR2 FQNEAQ. Trimming took 5 bases from V and 2 from J, leaving 12 bases between them. The CDR3 extends over 14 amino acids. The DNA for the CDR3 is TGTGCCAGCAGCGGCACGGAAACTCAAGAGACCCAGTACTTC. This codes for CASSGTETQETQYF.

The chain carries TRBV27 and TRBJ2-3, with D tentatively TRBD1 (5 bases). Germline V lookup: CDR1 MNHEY, CDR2 SMNVEV (reference sequence). Trimming stripped 5 bases from V and 0 bases from J, with 12 bases between. The CDR3 covers 15 residues. The CDR3 loop reads CASSQQDTSTDTQYF. DNA for the CDR3: TGTGCCAGCAGTCAACAGGATACTAGCACAGATACGCAGTATTTT.

The sample holds many counts of this clonotype. This sequence joins TRBV7-3 and TRBJ2-3; no firm D call. From germline, CDR1 is SGHTA and CDR2 FQGTGA. The CDR3 is 15 residues long. V was pared by 1 base and J by 1 base, with 9 bases between. CDR3 nucleotide sequence: TGTGCCAGCAGCTTAATGGGCTTGCGCACAGATACGCAGTATTTT. Residues: CASSLMGLRTDTQYF.

CDR3: CSVLSGGDNEQFF. The CDR3 nucleotides read TGCAGCGTTCTTAGCGGGGGGGACAATGAGCAGTTCTTC. The chain links TRBV29-1 to TRBJ2-1, with 11 bases fitting TRBD2. Germline V lookup: CDR1 SQVTM, CDR2 ANQGSEA. Trimming cost V 5 bases and J 5 bases; bases outside gene matches: 2. This CDR3 comprises 13 residues.

The rearrangement joins TRBV20-1 to TRBJ2-3; D is tentatively TRBD1 or TRBD2 (5 bases each). The CDR3 has 16 residues. The germline V gene encodes CDR1 DFQATT and CDR2 SNEGSKA (reference sequence). The V end was cut by 1 base, the J end by 4 bases, with 18 bases between. The CDR3 DNA reads TGCAGTGCTAGAGGAGTGAGGGGCCAACTAGCAGATACGCAGTATTTT. It yields the protein CSARGVRGQLADTQYF.

This chain joins TRBV19 and TRBJ2-1; D not certain. With 5 bases removed from V and 6 bases from J, the gap between germline ends came to 17 bases. Germline CDR1 reads LNHDA; CDR2 reads SQIVND (reference sequence). The CDR3 covers 15 residues. Here the CDR3 DNA reads TGTGCCAGTAGTTTGTCCGTTGGGCTATCCAATGAGCAGTTCTTC. Its protein product is CASSLSVGLSNEQFF.

This clonotype was picked up a small number of times. The rearrangement uses TRBV19 and TRBJ1-2; D ambiguous. There are 14 residues in the CDR3. Germline CDR1 and CDR2: LNHDA and SQIVND (reference sequence). V was trimmed by 8 bases and J by 1 base, leaving 14 bases between them. The CDR3 coding sequence is TGTGCCAGTCACCGGAGGGAGGGTAACTATGGCTACACCTTC. Its translation: CASHRREGNYGYTF.

The chain is built from TRBV20-1 and TRBJ2-1, with D possibly matching TRBD2 (6 bases). The CDR3 is 14 residues long. In germline, CDR1 is DFQATT, CDR2 SNEGSKA (reference sequence). V lost 0 bases to trimming and J lost 5 bases, with 11 bases between them. The CDR3 sequence: CSARDRRGNNEQFF. CDR3 sequence (DNA): TGCAGTGCTAGAGATAGGCGGGGTAACAATGAGCAGTTCTTC.

This clonotype came up many times. The chain has TRBV15 and TRBJ2-7; D is possibly TRBD1 or TRBD2 (5 bases each). Trimming pared 1 base from V and 6 bases from J, leaving 19 bases between. There are 16 residues in the CDR3. Germline assignment: CDR1 LNHNV and CDR2 YYDKDF (reference sequence). The CDR3 sequence: CATSRAGTHQRTEQYF. CDR3 DNA: TGTGCCACCAGCAGAGCAGGGACCCACCAAAGGACCGAGCAGTACTTC.

This clonotype was seen more than once but under ten times. The chain recombines TRBV7-6 with TRBJ2-7; D remains ambiguous. The V end was cut by 0 bases, the J end by 3 bases, with 6 bases between. This CDR3 spans 13 amino acids. Germline-derived CDR1 and CDR2 are SGHVS and FNYEAQ. CDR3 region: CASSLAPFYEQYF. The CDR3 nucleotides are TGTGCCAGCAGCTTAGCTCCGTTCTACGAGCAGTACTTC. Together with reference TRBV7-6 and TRBJ2-7, the CDR3 gives the full variable domain: GAGVSQSPRYKVTKRGQDVALRCDPISGHVSLYWYRQALGQGPEFLTYFNYEAQQDKSGLPNDRFSAERPEGSISTLTIQRTEQRDSAMYRCASSLAPFYEQYFGPGTRLTVT.

This clonotype was observed many times. The J gene is TRBJ2-5, the V gene TRBV20-1; the D gene is possibly TRBD2 (5 bases). V gave up 5 bases and J gave up 2 bases, with 12 bases separating them. The length of the CDR3 is 13 residues. Per the germline V gene, CDR1 is DFQATT and CDR2 is SNEGSKA (reference sequence). The CDR3 here is CSAEVRGQETQYF. CDR3 nucleotide sequence: TGCAGTGCTGAAGTTCGGGGTCAAGAGACCCAGTACTTC.

This clonotype was found once. The V gene is TRBV10-3, the J gene TRBJ2-7, with TRBD1 matching over 9 bases. Per the germline V gene, CDR1 is ENHRY and CDR2 is SYGVKD. The CDR3 spans 14 residues. CDR3 sequence (DNA): TGTACCACCGGGACAGGGCTAAAAGATTACGAGCAGTACTTC. The encoded protein is CTTGTGLKDYEQYF.

On this clonotype: Its ends do not fully match the called genes, so a read error is possible. The chain combines TRBV10-3 with TRBJ1-6; D is uncertain. The CDR3 spans 14 residues. CDR1 is ENHRY and CDR2 is SYGVKD in the germline V gene. The CDR3 sequence: CAISKSFEFSPLHF. For the CDR3, the DNA is TGTGCCATCAGTAAGTCTTTCGAGTTTTCACCCCTCCACTTT.

This sequence joins TRBV7-2 and TRBJ2-4; the D is unclear. Germline V gene sequence: CDR1 SGHTA, CDR2 FQGNSA. V was pared by 0 bases and J by 0 bases, with 12 bases between. CDR3 size: 17 residues. The CDR3 sequence is CASSLAPSLLAKNIQYF. CDR3 DNA sequence: TGTGCCAGCAGCTTAGCCCCGTCTCTCCTAGCCAAAAACATTCAGTACTTC.

This rearrangement joins TRBV7-2 to TRBJ2-5; 12 bases line up with TRBD2. The CDR3 covers 15 residues. The junction had 3 bases not matched to a gene; V was cut back by 5 bases and J by 2 bases. Germline V lookup: CDR1 SGHTA, CDR2 FQGNSA. The CDR3 DNA follows: TGTGCCAGCAGCAAACTAGCGGGGGGTCAAGAGACCCAGTACTTC. Protein product: CASSKLAGGQETQYF.

This clonotype was picked up many times. The V and J genes are TRBV4-1 and TRBJ1-6; D not certain. In germline, CDR1 is MGHRA, CDR2 YSYEKL. Deletions cut 4 bases from V and 0 bases from J, with 13 bases between. The CDR3 has 17 amino acids. CDR3 sequence (DNA): TGCGCCAGCAGCCCCGGATTACTTAGCTCCTATAATTCACCCCTCCACTTT. Amino acid sequence: CASSPGLLSSYNSPLHF.

V gene TRBV15 combines with J gene TRBJ1-4, with 8 bases matching TRBD1. CDR1 and CDR2 from the germline V gene are LNHNV and YYDKDF (reference sequence). Trimming at V came to 9 bases and at J to 1 base, leaving 13 bases not matched to a gene. The CDR3 sequence is 17 residues long. DNA for the CDR3: TGTGCCACTACCCAGGGGGCAGGGATGGTAACTAATGAAAAACTGTTTTTT. Translating it yields CATTQGAGMVTNEKLFF.

V and J are TRBV14 and TRBJ2-6; 9 bases are a match to TRBD1. Germline V gene data show CDR1 as SGHDN and CDR2 as FVKESK. Trimming cost V 8 bases and J 4 bases; bases outside gene matches: 12. The CDR3 spans 17 residues. CDR3: CASSPVGQGTGANVLTF. The DNA of the CDR3 is TGTGCCAGCTCACCCGTAGGACAGGGGACCGGGGCCAACGTCCTGACTTTC.

This clonotype was picked up many times. The chain uses TRBV20-1 and TRBJ2-4; D is undetermined. V lost 4 bases and J 0 bases, leaving 10 bases between the germline ends. Germline assignment: CDR1 DFQATT and CDR2 SNEGSKA (reference sequence). This CDR3 has 14 residues. CDR3: CSATDSLAKNIQYF. In DNA form, the CDR3 reads TGCAGTGCTACCGATAGCCTAGCCAAAAACATTCAGTACTTC.

V is TRBV29-1 and J is TRBJ1-2; tentatively, D is TRBD1 (6 bases). Germline CDR1 reads SQVTM; CDR2 reads ANQGSEA. The CDR3 is made up of 15 amino acids. V shed 4 bases and J shed 8 bases, with 23 bases lying between them. The CDR3 is CSVGGAGAHLYGYTF. For the CDR3, the DNA is TGCAGCGTTGGGGGGGCCGGGGCGCATCTATACGGCTACACCTTC.

The table lists this clonotype with many counts. The CDR3 is CASSPGLAGGYRVYEQYF. The DNA of the CDR3 is TGTGCCAGCAGCCCTGGACTAGCGGGAGGTTATCGGGTCTACGAGCAGTACTTC. V and J are TRBV9 and TRBJ2-7; 14 bases fit TRBD2. V trimming: 4 bases; J trimming: 3 bases; junction bases outside the gene matches: 12. The CDR3 is 18 residues long. Germline CDR1 SGDLS, CDR2 YYNGEE.

J is TRBJ2-5 and V is TRBV6-1, with 7 nucleotides matching TRBD1. Germline V gene sequence: CDR1 MNHNS, CDR2 SASEGT. The CDR3 totals 18 residues. V shed 8 bases, J shed 5 bases, and the junction held 23 bases outside the gene matches. The CDR3 DNA is TGTGCCAGCGGAGTTTTAAATTCGGTAGGGGGCGCGGAGGAGACCCAGTACTTC. Translating it yields CASGVLNSVGGAEETQYF.

This chain joins TRBV24-1 and TRBJ2-3; D ambiguous. V gave up 3 bases and J gave up 4 bases, with 4 bases separating them. Germline V gives CDR1 KGHDR, CDR2 SFDVKD. The CDR3 extends over 12 amino acids. CDR3: CATSDLADTQYF. The DNA of the CDR3 is TGTGCCACCAGTGATCTAGCAGATACGCAGTATTTT.

In its sample, this clonotype was seen many times. The rearrangement uses TRBV7-2 and TRBJ1-6; perhaps TRBD1 as D (6 bases). Trimming stripped 5 bases from V and 7 bases from J, with 18 bases between. The CDR3 is 16 residues long. The germline V gene encodes CDR1 SGHTA and CDR2 FQGNSA. CDR3 sequence (DNA): TGTGCCAGCAGCAGGGGAAGACAGGCCGCCAATTCACCCCTCCACTTT. It codes for CASSRGRQAANSPLHF.

This clonotype was seen a handful of times. The chain links TRBV3-1 to TRBJ1-4; D perhaps matches TRBD1 (5 bases). The germline CDR1 and CDR2 sequences are LGHDT and YNNKEL (reference sequence). The CDR3 extends over 16 amino acids. Trimming stripped 1 base from V and 0 bases from J, with 9 bases between. CDR3 nucleotides: TGTGCCAGCAGCCAAGCTGTGACAGCAACTAATGAAAAACTGTTTTTT. This encodes CASSQAVTATNEKLFF.